The sequence of this T cell receptor (beta chain) was determined in a study of blood T cell repertoires in COVID-19. About the study: Sources were T cells, B-cell-depleted T cells, or PBMCs; the material itself was cDNA or gDNA.

This clone is a singleton in its sample. V lost 0 bases, J lost 4 bases, and 12 bases lay in between. Germline assignment: CDR1 GTSNPN and CDR2 SVGIG (reference sequence). The CDR3 is 15 residues long. Study processing details: The assay estimated nucleated cells by amplifying reference gene primers. Only in-frame clones appear in the TCRdb table, and some are missing; sequencing was by immunoSEQ multiplex PCR. V and J calls and clone size are given by that table; D and trimming were obtained from the DNA. The table shows fewer than 150,000 clones, with more than 75% occurring only once. The origin of this receptor is a woman aged 40 to 55 with acute or convalescent COVID-19. V usage is TRBV30 and J usage is TRBJ2-2; unclear D gene. The specimen was peripheral blood. The CDR3 loop reads CAWSVPRAVTGELFF. The CDR3, as DNA: TGTGCCTGGAGTGTACCCCGCGCGGTCACCGGGGAGCTGTTTTTT.